This is a list of T cell receptor beta chains from one sample in a study of blood T cells in healthy people across ages. Each CDR3 protein gets one entry after TCRdb re-called the 5' RACE reads with MiXCR. The sample has some 760,000 distinct CDR3 sequences; roughly 25% are singletons. The same sample was also used in a study of T cells of mothers and their children.

Sequencing was performed on blood. These TCRs come from a boy younger than 18 in good health. The CDR3 runs from the conserved cysteine through the conserved F or W. D genes are given only for firm matches. Where a row states a size, it is once, few, many or the class of an expanded clone; other rows omit it.

abundance | d_gene | j_gene | v_gene | CDR3aa | CDR3nt
- | - | TRBJ1-2 | TRBV10-3 | CAISESQGSYGYTF | TGTGCCATCAGTGAGTCGCAGGGATCCTATGGCTACACCTTC
few | - | TRBJ2-2 | TRBV9 | CASSVSAGELFF | TGTGCCAGCAGCGTTAGCGCCGGGGAGCTGTTTTTT
few | - | TRBJ2-5 | TRBV18 | CASSASVRTNQETQYF | TGTGCCAGCTCAGCGTCGGTCAGGACAAATCAAGAGACCCAGTACTTC
few | - | TRBJ1-2 | TRBV7-9 | CASSRLLGDPDGYTF | TGTGCCAGCAGCCGACTCCTTGGGGACCCTGATGGCTACACCTTC
- | TRBD2 | TRBJ2-3 | TRBV3-1 | CASSQELAGPLSWQYF | TGTGCCAGCAGCCAAGAATTAGCGGGACCCTTAAGTTGGCAGTATTTT
- | - | TRBJ2-2 | TRBV14 | CASSAGAPNRTGELFF | TGTGCCAGCAGTGCGGGGGCCCCTAACCGCACCGGGGAGCTGTTTTTT
few | TRBD1 | TRBJ2-1 | TRBV5-1 | CASSRDRGTDEQFF | TGCGCCAGCAGCCGGGACAGGGGAACGGATGAGCAGTTCTTC
- | TRBD2 | TRBJ2-5 | TRBV10-3 | CAIRTAGGPGETQYF | TGTGCCATCAGGACGGCGGGAGGGCCGGGGGAGACCCAGTACTTC
- | - | TRBJ1-2 | TRBV10-3 | CAISDSRQPTNYGYTF | TGTGCCATCAGTGACTCCCGACAGCCTACCAACTATGGCTACACCTTC
- | TRBD1 | TRBJ2-7 | TRBV29-1 | CSATGSAYEQYF | TGCAGCGCGACAGGGTCGGCCTACGAGCAGTACTTC
- | - | TRBJ2-5 | TRBV5-5 | CASSSYRAGQETQYF | TGTGCCAGCAGTTCCTACAGGGCTGGTCAAGAGACCCAGTACTTC
- | - | TRBJ2-5 | TRBV29-1 | CSVEFAISRETQYF | TGCAGCGTTGAATTTGCCATTTCTCGAGAGACCCAGTACTTC
- | TRBD1 | TRBJ2-7 | TRBV27 | CASRTTGGEQYF | TGTGCCAGCAGAACGACAGGGGGCGAGCAGTACTTC
few | TRBD1 | TRBJ1-1 | TRBV2 | CASRGTGGPNTEAFF | TGTGCCAGCAGAGGGACAGGGGGCCCGAACACTGAAGCTTTCTTT
few | - | TRBJ2-2 | TRBV6-5 | CASNRGPKNTGELFF | TGTGCCAGCAACCGGGGGCCTAAAAACACCGGGGAGCTGTTTTTT
many | - | TRBJ2-5 | TRBV4-3 | CASSQRGGETQYF | TGTGCCAGCAGCCAAAGAGGGGGTGAGACCCAGTACTTC
few | - | TRBJ1-2 | TRBV5-1 | CASSPERVRDYGYTF | TGCGCCAGCAGCCCCGAAAGGGTCAGAGACTATGGCTACACCTTC
- | - | TRBJ2-7 | TRBV27 | CASSPRVEEYEQYF | TGTGCCAGCAGTCCCCGGGTCGAGGAATACGAGCAGTACTTC
few | TRBD2 | TRBJ2-5 | TRBV4-3 | CASSQGLAVRTGTQYF | TGCGCCAGCAGCCAAGGGCTAGCGGTTAGGACGGGGACCCAGTACTTC
- | - | TRBJ2-1 | TRBV14 | CASSRSAIGGSSYNEQFF | TGTGCCAGCAGCCGATCTGCAATCGGAGGAAGCTCCTACAATGAGCAGTTCTTC
few | TRBD1 | TRBJ2-3 | TRBV14 | CASSHGRQGILDTQYF | TGTGCCAGCAGCCACGGAAGACAGGGCATATTAGATACGCAGTATTTT
- | TRBD1 | TRBJ1-2 | TRBV6-6 | CASSYWDRGTGGAGGYIF | TGTGCCAGCAGTTACTGGGACAGGGGAACGGGCGGCGCTGGGGGCTACATCTTC
few | TRBD2 | TRBJ2-7 | TRBV20-1 | CSARELPGGSSYEQYF | TGCAGTGCTAGAGAACTTCCGGGGGGGAGCTCCTACGAGCAGTACTTC
few | - | TRBJ2-7 | TRBV20-1 | CSAKTGTPYEQYF | TGCAGTGCTAAAACAGGGACTCCCTACGAGCAGTACTTC
- | - | TRBJ1-2 | TRBV4-3 | CASSQDLRQPTSNYGYTF | TGCGCCAGCAGCCAAGATCTTCGACAGCCGACCAGTAACTATGGCTACACCTTC
- | - | TRBJ2-7 | TRBV7-9 | CASSPAGGWYEQYF | TGTGCCAGCAGCCCAGCTGGTGGGTGGTACGAGCAGTACTTC